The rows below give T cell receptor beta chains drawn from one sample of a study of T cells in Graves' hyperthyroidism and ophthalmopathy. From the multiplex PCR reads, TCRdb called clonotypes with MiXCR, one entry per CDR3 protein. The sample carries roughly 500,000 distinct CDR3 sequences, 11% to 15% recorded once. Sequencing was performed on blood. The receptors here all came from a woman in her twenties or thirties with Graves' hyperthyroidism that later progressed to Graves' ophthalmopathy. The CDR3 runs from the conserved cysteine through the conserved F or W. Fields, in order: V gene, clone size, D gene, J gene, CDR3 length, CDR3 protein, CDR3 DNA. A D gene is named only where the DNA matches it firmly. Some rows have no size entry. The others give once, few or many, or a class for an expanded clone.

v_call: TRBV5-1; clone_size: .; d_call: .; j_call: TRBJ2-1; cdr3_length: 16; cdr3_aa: CASSLVRDSYNNEQFF; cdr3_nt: TGCGCCAGCAGCTTGGTGAGGGACTCCTACAACAATGAGCAGTTCTTC
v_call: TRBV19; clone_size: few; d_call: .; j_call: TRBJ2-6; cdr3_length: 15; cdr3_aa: CASSMVTSGANVLTF; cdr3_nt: TGTGCCAGTAGTATGGTAACTTCTGGGGCCAACGTCCTGACTTTC
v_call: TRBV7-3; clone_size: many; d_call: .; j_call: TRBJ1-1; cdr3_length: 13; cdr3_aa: CASSLTDETEAFF; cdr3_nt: TGTGCCAGCAGCTTAACGGACGAAACTGAAGCTTTCTTT
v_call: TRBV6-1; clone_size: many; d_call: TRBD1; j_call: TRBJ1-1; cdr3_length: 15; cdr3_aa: CASSEVTGPTTEAFF; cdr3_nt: TGTGCCAGCAGTGAAGTGACAGGGCCAACCACTGAAGCTTTCTTT
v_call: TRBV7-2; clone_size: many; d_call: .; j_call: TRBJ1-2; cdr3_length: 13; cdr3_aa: CASSPDVLYGYTF; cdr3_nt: TGTGCCAGCAGCCCGGACGTTCTCTATGGCTACACCTTC
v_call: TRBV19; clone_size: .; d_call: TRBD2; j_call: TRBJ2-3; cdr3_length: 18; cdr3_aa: CASSKSLLAGRVADTQYF; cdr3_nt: TGTGCCAGTAGTAAATCGCTACTAGCGGGTAGGGTAGCAGATACGCAGTATTTT
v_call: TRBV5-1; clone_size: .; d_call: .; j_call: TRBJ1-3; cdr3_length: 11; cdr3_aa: CASRIGNTIYF; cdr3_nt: TGCGCCAGCAGAATAGGAAACACCATATATTTT
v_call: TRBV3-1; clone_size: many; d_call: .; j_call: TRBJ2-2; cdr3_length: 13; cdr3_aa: CASSQGFTGELFF; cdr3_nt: TGTGCCAGCAGCCAAGGTTTCACCGGGGAGCTGTTTTTT
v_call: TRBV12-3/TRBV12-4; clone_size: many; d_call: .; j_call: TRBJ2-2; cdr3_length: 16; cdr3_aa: CASSPTPAGNTGELFF; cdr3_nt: TGTGCCAGCAGTCCGACCCCCGCCGGGAACACCGGGGAGCTGTTTTTT
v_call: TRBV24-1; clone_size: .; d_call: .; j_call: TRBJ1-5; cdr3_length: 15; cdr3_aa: CATSDSREINQPQHF; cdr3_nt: TGTGCCACCAGTGATTCCAGGGAGATCAATCAGCCCCAGCATTTT
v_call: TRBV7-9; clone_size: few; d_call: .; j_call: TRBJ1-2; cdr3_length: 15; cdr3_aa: CASSPYVMAGGGYTF; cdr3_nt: TGTGCCAGCAGCCCGTATGTCATGGCGGGCGGTGGCTACACCTTC
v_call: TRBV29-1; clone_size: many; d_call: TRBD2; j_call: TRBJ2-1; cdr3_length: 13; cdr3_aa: CSVGLAGDDEQFF; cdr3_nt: TGCAGCGTTGGACTAGCGGGAGACGATGAGCAGTTCTTC
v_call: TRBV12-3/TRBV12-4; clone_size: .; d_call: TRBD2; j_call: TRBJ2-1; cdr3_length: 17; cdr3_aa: CASRHPLGLAAYTEQFF; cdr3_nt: TGTGCGAGCAGACACCCCCTGGGACTAGCGGCCTACACTGAGCAGTTCTTC
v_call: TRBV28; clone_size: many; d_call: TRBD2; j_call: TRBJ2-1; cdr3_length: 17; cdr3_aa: CASSLLTAGVGGSEQFF; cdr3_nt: TGTGCCAGCAGTTTACTTACAGCGGGAGTGGGGGGCAGTGAGCAGTTCTTC
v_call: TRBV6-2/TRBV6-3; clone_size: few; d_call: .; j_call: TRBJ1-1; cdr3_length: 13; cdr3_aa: CASSRRQDTEAFF; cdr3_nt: TGTGCCAGCAGTCGCCGACAGGACACTGAAGCTTTCTTT
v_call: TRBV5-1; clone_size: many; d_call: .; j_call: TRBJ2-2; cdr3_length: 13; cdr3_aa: CASSVVGAGELFF; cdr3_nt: TGCGCCAGCAGCGTCGTCGGGGCCGGGGAGCTGTTTTTT
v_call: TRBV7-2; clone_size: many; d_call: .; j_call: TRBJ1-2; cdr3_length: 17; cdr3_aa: CASSLYVLVTSSYGYTF; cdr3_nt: TGTGCCAGCAGCTTGTATGTTCTCGTCACCTCTTCCTATGGCTACACCTTC
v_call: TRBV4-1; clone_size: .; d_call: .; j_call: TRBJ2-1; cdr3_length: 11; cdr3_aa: CASSPPSEQFF; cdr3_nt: TGCGCCAGCAGTCCTCCCAGTGAGCAGTTCTTC
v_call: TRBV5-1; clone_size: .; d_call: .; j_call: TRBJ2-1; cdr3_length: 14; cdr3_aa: CASRVDYDYNEQFF; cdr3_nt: TGCGCCAGCAGAGTGGACTACGACTACAATGAGCAGTTCTTC
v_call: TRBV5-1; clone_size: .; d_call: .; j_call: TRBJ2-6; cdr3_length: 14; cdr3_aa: CASMLSSGANVLTF; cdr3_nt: TGCGCCAGCATGCTGTCGTCGGGGGCCAACGTCCTGACTTTC
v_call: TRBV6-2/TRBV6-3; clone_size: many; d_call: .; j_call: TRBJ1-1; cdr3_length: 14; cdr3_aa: CAAWGNNGNTEAFF; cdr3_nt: TGTGCCGCCTGGGGAAATAATGGAAACACTGAAGCTTTCTTT
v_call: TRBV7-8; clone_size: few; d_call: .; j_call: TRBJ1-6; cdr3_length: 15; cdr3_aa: CASSLAASNNSPLHF; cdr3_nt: TGTGCCAGCAGCTTAGCAGCGTCTAATAATTCACCCCTCCACTTT
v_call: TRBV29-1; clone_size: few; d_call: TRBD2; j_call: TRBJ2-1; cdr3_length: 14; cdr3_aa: CSCTGTSSYNEQFF; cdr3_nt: TGCTCCTGCACCGGGACTAGCAGTTACAATGAGCAGTTCTTC
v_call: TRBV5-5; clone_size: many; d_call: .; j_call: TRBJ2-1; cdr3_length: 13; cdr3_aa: CAARRAPYNEQFF; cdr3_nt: TGTGCAGCTCGAAGGGCCCCCTACAATGAGCAGTTCTTC
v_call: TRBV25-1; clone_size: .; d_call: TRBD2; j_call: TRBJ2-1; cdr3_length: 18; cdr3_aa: CASSESSFSGSSYNEQFF; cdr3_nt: TGTGCCAGCAGTGAATCCTCATTTAGCGGGAGCTCCTACAATGAGCAGTTCTTC